This TCR beta chain is drawn from a study of cytomegalovirus exposure and HLA in healthy donors. Study findings and constraints: There were under 200 TCR beta chains listed as cytomegalovirus-associated. Accounts indicate the classifier identified cytomegalovirus status with strong specificity and sensitivity.

Separation from the approximately 690-subject first cohort characterized the 120-subject validation cohort, to which the donors belonged. CDR1 and CDR2 from the germline V gene are SEHNR and FQNEAQ (reference sequence). The CDR3 contains 16 residues. The V segment lost 5 bases and the J segment 3 bases; nucleotides outside the gene matches: 7. Comments on this clone: Its antigen is not identified.

Sequencing used immunoSEQ multiplex PCR; TCRdb keeps in-frame clones, though not all of them. The sample yields 160,000 or so clones, roughly nine tenths seen once. This clonotype was sampled from a man between 18 and 29 years old in good health and CMV-seropositive. Material for sequencing was PBMCs. The chain carries TRBV7-9 and TRBJ2-2, with 9 nucleotides matching TRBD2. Here the CDR3 reads CASSPKRGAYTGELFF. The CDR3, as DNA: TGTGCCAGCAGCCCCAAGCGGGGGGCGTACACCGGGGAGCTGTTTTTT.